The 26 T cell receptor beta chains below were found in one sample sequenced in a study of CD8 T cells in ankylosing spondylitis. Study-level findings and limits: In ankylosing spondylitis blood, a motif of 7 to 9 highly homologous TCR beta variants appeared characteristic.

These receptors have no identified antigens. TCRdb re-called the 5' RACE reads with MiXCR, one entry per CDR3 protein. This sample has about 390,000 distinct CDR3 sequences; around 22% occur once, and the top ten carry about 15%. The sample taken for sequencing was blood, either unsorted or a sorted T cell fraction (not recorded which). Source of these receptors: a male donor with ankylosing spondylitis.

The chain couples TRBV6-1 to TRBJ2-1; 11 positions match TRBD2. CDR3 size: 15 residues. CDR1 is MNHNS and CDR2 is SASEGT in the germline V gene. V lost 7 bases to trimming and J lost 9 bases; unmatched junction nucleotides: 11. The CDR3 here is CASTSGTSGGGEQFF. Written as DNA, the CDR3 is TGTGCCAGCACCTCCGGGACTAGCGGAGGAGGTGAGCAGTTCTTC.

In its sample, this clonotype was seen a few times. The chain uses TRBV28 and TRBJ2-7, with D possibly TRBD1 on 6 matching bases. The V gene's germline CDR1 is MDHEN and CDR2 SYDVKM. This CDR3 region has 15 residues. Trimming left V 6 bases short and J 0 bases short, with 15 bases between. CDR3 in DNA: TGTGCCAGCAGCCCACGGGACATTAGCTCCTACGAGCAGTACTTC. Translation: CASSPRDISSYEQYF.

The chain joins TRBV24-1 to TRBJ2-1; D remains ambiguous. The CDR3 consists of 16 residues. The V and J ends lost 4 bases and 8 bases respectively, with 20 bases between them. From germline, CDR1 is KGHDR and CDR2 SFDVKD. CDR3: CATSDPRAPTLHEQFF. CDR3 DNA: TGTGCCACCAGTGACCCAAGGGCCCCGACCCTACATGAGCAGTTCTTC.

This clonotype was counted only a few times. The chain employs TRBV7-2 and TRBJ1-5, with a possible D match to TRBD1 (5 bases). Trimming took off 3 bases at V and 2 bases at J, with 8 bases between the two ends. Per the germline V gene, CDR1 is SGHTA and CDR2 is FQGNSA. The CDR3 contains 14 residues. CDR3 nucleotides: TGTGCCAGCAGCTTTGTACAGGGCAATCAGCCCCAGCATTTT. The encoded protein is CASSFVQGNQPQHF. The full variable domain, with the rest looked up from reference TRBV7-2 and TRBJ1-5, is GAGVSQSPSNKVTEKGKDVELRCDPISGHTALYWYRQSLGQGLEFLIYFQGNSAPDKSGLPSDRFSAERTGGSVSTLTIQRTQQEDSAVYLCASSFVQGNQPQHFGDGTRLSIL.

This clonotype appeared a few times. The rearrangement uses TRBV3-1 and TRBJ2-7; TRBD2 matches at 10 bases. The CDR3 covers 12 residues. Germline V gene lookup returns CDR1 LGHDT and CDR2 YNNKEL (reference sequence). Trimming took 8 bases from V and 5 from J; bases not matched to a gene: 3. The CDR3 coding sequence is TGTGCCAGCGGCCTAGCGGGAGACGAGCAGTACTTC. Amino acids: CASGLAGDEQYF.

The chain combines TRBV11-3 with TRBJ1-1, with D unresolved. The germline gives CDR1 SGHNT, CDR2 YENEEA. The CDR3 covers 16 residues. V was clipped by 5 bases and J by 3 bases, with 19 bases between them. The CDR3 here is CASSPLPFAEDTEAFF. Here the CDR3 DNA reads TGTGCCAGCAGCCCGTTGCCCTTCGCGGAGGACACTGAAGCTTTCTTT.

The chain joins TRBV5-1 to TRBJ2-1, with D unresolved. Trimming cost V 0 bases and J 6 bases, with 7 bases left between them. CDR1 is SGHRS and CDR2 is YFSETQ in the germline V gene. The CDR3 consists of 13 residues. The CDR3, as DNA: TGCGCCAGCAGCTTGGTACCGATCAATGAGCAGTTCTTC. Its translation: CASSLVPINEQFF.

This clonotype was counted only a few times. J is TRBJ1-1 and V is TRBV24-1; TRBD1 matches 11 bases. The V gene's germline CDR1 is KGHDR and CDR2 SFDVKD. The CDR3 has 16 amino acids. The V and J ends lost 7 bases and 6 bases, in that order; junction bases with no gene match: 12. This CDR3 is CATRAGQGERDSEAFF. In DNA form, the CDR3 reads TGTGCCACCAGGGCGGGACAGGGGGAGCGGGATTCTGAAGCTTTCTTT.

CDR3 DNA sequence: TGTGCCAGCTCGAAGGGTGGGGTCATTGGTGAGTCCTACAATGAGCAGTTCTTC. It is translated as CASSKGGVIGESYNEQFF. The rearrangement links TRBV6-1 to TRBJ2-1; D is undetermined. This CDR3 region has 18 residues. The V end lost 8 bases, the J end lost 1 base, and 24 bases lay between the germline ends. Germline CDR1 and CDR2: MNHNS and SASEGT.

The chain employs TRBV7-9 and TRBJ1-2; 8 bases agree with TRBD1. Trimming took 1 base from V and 6 from J; bases not matched to a gene: 4. CDR1 SEHNR and CDR2 FQNEAQ come from the germline V gene (reference sequence). This CDR3 is built from 14 residues. This CDR3 is CASSLGVTGDGYTF. CDR3 in DNA: TGTGCCAGCAGCTTAGGCGTGACAGGGGATGGCTACACCTTC.

This sequence joins TRBV29-1 and TRBJ1-2; no definite D call. This CDR3 spans 14 amino acids. With 7 bases removed from V and 2 bases from J, the gap between germline ends came to 17 bases. In germline, CDR1 is SQVTM, CDR2 ANQGSEA. In nucleotides, the CDR3 is TGCAGCGCAGGTGGTTACAGCGGCAACTATGGCTACACCTTC. Its protein product is CSAGGYSGNYGYTF.

This clonotype has a handful of counts. V is TRBV25-1 and J is TRBJ1-4; TRBD1 matches 10 bases. The length of the CDR3 is 13 residues. Germline V CDR1 and CDR2: MGHDK, SYGVNS. V lost 8 bases to trimming and J lost 8 bases; unmatched junction nucleotides: 5. The CDR3 is CASRQGAWEKLFF. In DNA form, the CDR3 reads TGTGCCAGCCGACAGGGGGCCTGGGAAAAACTGTTTTTT.

This clonotype was seen only a few times. The chain carries TRBV20-1 and TRBJ2-7; 9 bases agree with TRBD2. The CDR3 length is 12 residues. V lost 3 bases and J lost 4; bases outside the gene matches: 1. Germline loops: CDR1 DFQATT, CDR2 SNEGSKA (reference sequence). CDR3 nucleotides: TGCAGTGCTAGGACTAGCGGTTACGAGCAGTACTTC. Its translation: CSARTSGYEQYF.

The rearrangement uses TRBV12-5 and TRBJ2-7; D may be TRBD2 (6 bases). Trimming pared 2 bases from V and 8 bases from J, leaving 22 bases between. This CDR3 is built from 16 residues. Germline V gene lookup returns CDR1 LGHNT and CDR2 FRNRAP. The DNA of the CDR3 is TGTGCTAGTGGTTTGAGTCCTCGGGCAGGTCGGGGGAAGCAGTACTTC. This codes for CASGLSPRAGRGKQYF.

The chain joins TRBV19 to TRBJ1-1; D ambiguous. The CDR3 loop spans 14 amino acids. Germline CDR1 is LNHDA and CDR2 is SQIVND (reference sequence). With 10 bases removed from V and 4 bases from J, the gap between germline ends came to 19 bases. The CDR3 loop reads CATQGGRYPTEAFF. CDR3 in DNA: TGTGCCACCCAAGGCGGCAGGTATCCCACTGAAGCTTTCTTT.

This clonotype was detected only a few times. The rearrangement uses TRBV29-1 and TRBJ2-1; no reliable D call. The CDR3 loop spans 10 amino acids. Germline-derived CDR1 and CDR2 are SQVTM and ANQGSEA. Between the trimmed V and J ends, which lost 6 bases and 5 bases, there was a span of 5 bases. CDR3 coding DNA: TGCAGCGTATGGAACAATGAGCAGTTCTTC. It encodes CSVWNNEQFF.

The chain combines TRBV5-6 with TRBJ2-1; TRBD2 agrees at 7 bases. Germline V gene data show CDR1 as SGHDT and CDR2 as YYEEEE. The CDR3 is 14 amino acids. J lost 4 bases, V lost 1 base, and 2 bases had no gene match. CDR3 in amino acids: CASSLMGGYNEQFF. In nucleotides, the CDR3 is TGTGCCAGCAGCTTGATGGGGGGGTACAATGAGCAGTTCTTC.

The table lists this clonotype with many counts. The chain combines TRBV7-2 with TRBJ1-1; 7 bases fit TRBD1. Trimming removed 6 bases from V and 11 bases from J; junction bases left unmatched: 15. Germline CDR1 is SGHTA and CDR2 is FQGNSA. The CDR3 consists of 14 residues. CDR3: CASRPTGRGREAFF. The CDR3 region has the DNA TGTGCCAGCAGACCCACAGGGAGGGGGCGTGAGGCTTTCTTT.

This clonotype was seen a few times. The chain employs TRBV7-2 and TRBJ1-5; tentative D call: TRBD1 (5 bases). The V gene's germline CDR1 is SGHTA and CDR2 FQGNSA. The CDR3 totals 16 residues. The germline V and J ends were trimmed by 2 bases and 0 bases, with 11 bases remaining between them. As DNA, the CDR3 is TGTGCCAGCAGCTTAAGGTCAGGGTATAGCAATCAGCCCCAGCATTTT. Translating gives CASSLRSGYSNQPQHF.

This clonotype showed up just a few times. V gene TRBV20-1 combines with J gene TRBJ2-5, with D tentatively TRBD2 (6 bases). Germline V CDR1 and CDR2: DFQATT, SNEGSKA (reference sequence). This CDR3 contains 15 residues. V dropped 0 bases and J dropped 3 bases, with 14 bases sitting between them. CDR3 nucleotides: TGCAGTGCTAGAGAACTAGCTAGAAGAAAAGAGACCCAGTACTTC. Its translation: CSARELARRKETQYF.

The gene calls are TRBV12-3 or TRBV12-4 and TRBJ2-1, with 10 positions matching TRBD2. Unmatched junction bases numbered 5, after V lost 0 bases and J lost 9 bases. The CDR3 spans 15 residues. The CDR3 bases are TGTGCCAGCAGTTTAGCCCTAGCGGGAGTGGCTGAGCAGTTCTTC. Translating gives CASSLALAGVAEQFF.

This clonotype came up a few times. No conserved phenylalanine or tryptophan is present at the end of the CDR3, so a read error is the likely explanation. The DNA is omitted, as the CDR3 cannot be located on it reliably, and the CDR3 follows TCRdb's listing. The V gene is TRBV28, the J gene TRBJ2-7; TRBD1 is the table's D call and was not checked against the DNA. From its first to its last residue, the CDR3 has 11 amino acids. Germline assignment: CDR1 MDHEN and CDR2 SYDVKM. CDR3: CATRNRGHPYL.

In this sample, this clonotype turned up a few times. The V call is TRBV3-1, the J call TRBJ1-5; no clear D. Germline V CDR1 and CDR2: LGHDT, YNNKEL (reference sequence). V shed 1 base and J shed 5 bases, with 9 bases lying between them. CDR3 length equals 14 residues. CDR3 nucleotides: TGTGCCAGCAGCCAAGGGGCAGACGATCAGCCCCAGCATTTT. Amino acids: CASSQGADDQPQHF.

Only a few counts were recorded for this clonotype. This sequence joins TRBV6-1 and TRBJ1-5; D gene uncertain. The CDR3 runs 12 residues. Germline V lookup: CDR1 MNHNS, CDR2 SASEGT. This chain's CDR3 is CAGGRRNQPQHF. In DNA, the CDR3 is TGTGCGGGCGGGAGGCGCAATCAGCCCCAGCATTTT.

The rearrangement joins TRBV29-1 to TRBJ2-4, with D possibly being TRBD1 (6 bases). Trimming left V 5 bases short and J 8 bases short, with 25 bases between. CDR1 and CDR2 (germline): SQVTM, ANQGSEA. This CDR3 contains 16 residues. The CDR3 DNA sequence: TGCAGCGTTAATCTACAGGGTCTCACAGGCGGCGACATTCAGTACTTC. Protein: CSVNLQGLTGGDIQYF.

This clonotype was found a few times. V and J are TRBV5-1 and TRBJ2-7; 7 bases agree with TRBD1. The CDR3 extends over 13 amino acids. The V and J ends lost 4 bases and 6 bases, in that order; junction bases with no gene match: 7. Germline CDR1 reads SGHRS; CDR2 reads YFSETQ. DNA of the CDR3: TGCGCCAGCAGCGAAAGGTCAGGGGGCGAGCAGTACTTC. The encoded protein is CASSERSGGEQYF.